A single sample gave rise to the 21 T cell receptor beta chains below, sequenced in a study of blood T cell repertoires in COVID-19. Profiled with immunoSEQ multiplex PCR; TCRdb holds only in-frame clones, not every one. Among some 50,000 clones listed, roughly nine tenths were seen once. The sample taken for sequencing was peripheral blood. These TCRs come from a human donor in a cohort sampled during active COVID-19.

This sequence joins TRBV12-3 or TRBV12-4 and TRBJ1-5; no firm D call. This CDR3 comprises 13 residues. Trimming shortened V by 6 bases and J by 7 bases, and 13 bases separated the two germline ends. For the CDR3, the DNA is TGTGCCAGCAGCCCCGGGGTATGGCAGCCCCAGCATTTT. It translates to CASSPGVWQPQHF.

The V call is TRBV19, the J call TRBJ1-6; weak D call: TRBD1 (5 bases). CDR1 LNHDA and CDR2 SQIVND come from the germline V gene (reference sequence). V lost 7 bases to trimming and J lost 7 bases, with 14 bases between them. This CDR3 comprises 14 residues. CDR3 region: CASMWGRNNSPLHF. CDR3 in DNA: TGTGCCAGTATGTGGGGCAGAAACAATTCACCCCTCCACTTT.

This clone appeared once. CDR3 in amino acids: CASSIYTQVNQPQHF. Written as DNA, the CDR3 is TGTGCCAGTAGTATATATACACAAGTCAATCAGCCCCAGCATTTT. The V call is TRBV19, the J call TRBJ1-5, with D uncertain. V lost 2 bases and J 3 bases, leaving 11 bases between the germline ends. The germline CDR1 and CDR2 sequences are LNHDA and SQIVND (reference sequence). This CDR3 region has 15 residues.

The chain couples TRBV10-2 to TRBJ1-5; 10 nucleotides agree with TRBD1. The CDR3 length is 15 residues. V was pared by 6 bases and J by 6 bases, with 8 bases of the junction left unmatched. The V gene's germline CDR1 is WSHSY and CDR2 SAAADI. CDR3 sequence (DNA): TGCGCCAGCAGACCCGACAGGGGGCTCGGTCAGCCCCAGCATTTT. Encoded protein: CASRPDRGLGQPQHF.

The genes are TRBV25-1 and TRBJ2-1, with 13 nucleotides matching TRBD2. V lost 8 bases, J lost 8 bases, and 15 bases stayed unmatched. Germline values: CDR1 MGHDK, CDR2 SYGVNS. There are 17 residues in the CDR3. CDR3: CASEQGALLAGGDEQFF. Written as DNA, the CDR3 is TGTGCCAGCGAACAAGGGGCCTTACTAGCGGGGGGGGATGAGCAGTTCTTC.

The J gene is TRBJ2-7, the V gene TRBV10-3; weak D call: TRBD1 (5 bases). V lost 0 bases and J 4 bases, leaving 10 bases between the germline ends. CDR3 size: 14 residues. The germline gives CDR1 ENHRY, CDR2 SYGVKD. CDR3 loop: CAISESAREYEQYF. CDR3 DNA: TGTGCCATCAGTGAGTCGGCCAGGGAATACGAGCAGTACTTC.

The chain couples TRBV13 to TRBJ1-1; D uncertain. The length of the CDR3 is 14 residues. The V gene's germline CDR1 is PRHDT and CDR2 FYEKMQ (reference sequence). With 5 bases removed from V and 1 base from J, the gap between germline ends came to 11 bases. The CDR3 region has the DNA TGTGCCAGCAGCACTCTTCCGGGGAACACTGAAGCTTTCTTT. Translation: CASSTLPGNTEAFF.

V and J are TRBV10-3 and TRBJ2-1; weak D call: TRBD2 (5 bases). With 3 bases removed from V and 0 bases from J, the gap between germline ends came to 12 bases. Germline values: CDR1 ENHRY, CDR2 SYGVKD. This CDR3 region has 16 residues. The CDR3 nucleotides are TGTGCCATCAGTGACCCCGCAGGAGGCTCCTACAATGAGCAGTTCTTC. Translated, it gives CAISDPAGGSYNEQFF.

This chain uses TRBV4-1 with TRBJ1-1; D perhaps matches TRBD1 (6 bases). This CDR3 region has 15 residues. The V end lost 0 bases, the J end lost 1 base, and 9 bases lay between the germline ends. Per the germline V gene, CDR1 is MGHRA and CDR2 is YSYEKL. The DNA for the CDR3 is TGCGCCAGCAGCCAAGACAGGGGTGGGAACACTGAAGCTTTCTTT. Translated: CASSQDRGGNTEAFF.

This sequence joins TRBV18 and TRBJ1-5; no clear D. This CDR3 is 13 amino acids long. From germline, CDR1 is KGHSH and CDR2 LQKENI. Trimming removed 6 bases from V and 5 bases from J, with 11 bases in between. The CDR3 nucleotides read TGTGCCAGCTCCCCTTATTCAGATCAGCCCCAGCATTTT. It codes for CASSPYSDQPQHF.

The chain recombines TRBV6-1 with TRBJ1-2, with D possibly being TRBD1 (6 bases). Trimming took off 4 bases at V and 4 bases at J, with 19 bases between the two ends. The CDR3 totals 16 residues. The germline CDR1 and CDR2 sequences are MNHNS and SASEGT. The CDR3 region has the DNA TGTGCCAGCAGTGGTCTCGGGGGGCGTCTTGCCTATGGCTACACCTTC. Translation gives CASSGLGGRLAYGYTF.

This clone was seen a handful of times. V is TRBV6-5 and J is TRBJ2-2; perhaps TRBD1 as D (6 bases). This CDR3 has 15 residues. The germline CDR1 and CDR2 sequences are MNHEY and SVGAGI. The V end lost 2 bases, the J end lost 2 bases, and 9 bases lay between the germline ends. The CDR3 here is CASSYGQINTGELFF. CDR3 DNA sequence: TGTGCCAGCAGTTACGGACAGATAAACACCGGGGAGCTGTTTTTT.

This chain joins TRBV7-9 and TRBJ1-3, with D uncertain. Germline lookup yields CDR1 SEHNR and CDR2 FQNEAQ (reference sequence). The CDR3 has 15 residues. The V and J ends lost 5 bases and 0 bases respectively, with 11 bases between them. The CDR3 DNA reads TGTGCCAGCAGCCTCGGGGAAAACTCTGGAAACACCATATATTTT. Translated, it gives CASSLGENSGNTIYF.

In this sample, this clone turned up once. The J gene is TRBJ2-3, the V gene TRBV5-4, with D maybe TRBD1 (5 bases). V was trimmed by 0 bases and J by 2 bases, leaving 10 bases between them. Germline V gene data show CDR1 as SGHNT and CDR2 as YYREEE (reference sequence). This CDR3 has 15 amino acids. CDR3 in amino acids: CASSLDRGVTDTQYF. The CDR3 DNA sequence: TGTGCCAGCAGCTTGGATAGGGGCGTCACAGATACGCAGTATTTT. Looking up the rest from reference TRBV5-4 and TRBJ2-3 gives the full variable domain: ETGVTQSPTHLIKTRGQQVTLRCSSQSGHNTVSWYQQALGQGPQFIFQYYREEENGRGNFPPRFSGLQFPNYSSELNVNALELDDSALYLCASSLDRGVTDTQYFGPGTRLTVL.

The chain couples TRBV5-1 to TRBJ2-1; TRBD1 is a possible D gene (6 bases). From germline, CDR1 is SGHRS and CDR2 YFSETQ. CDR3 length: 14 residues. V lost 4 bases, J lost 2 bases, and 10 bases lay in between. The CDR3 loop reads CASSRGQTYNEQFF. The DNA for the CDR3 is TGCGCCAGCAGCCGCGGACAGACCTACAATGAGCAGTTCTTC.

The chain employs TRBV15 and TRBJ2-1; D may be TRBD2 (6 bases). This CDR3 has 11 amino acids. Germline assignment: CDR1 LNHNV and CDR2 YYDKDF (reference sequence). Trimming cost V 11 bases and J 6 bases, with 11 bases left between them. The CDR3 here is CALAEGNEQFF. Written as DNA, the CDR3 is TGTGCCCTCGCGGAGGGCAATGAGCAGTTCTTC.

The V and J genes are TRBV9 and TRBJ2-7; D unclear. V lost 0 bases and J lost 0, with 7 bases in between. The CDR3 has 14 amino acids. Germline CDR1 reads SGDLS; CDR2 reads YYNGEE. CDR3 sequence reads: CASSVEQSSYEQYF. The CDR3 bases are TGTGCCAGCAGCGTAGAACAGAGCTCCTACGAGCAGTACTTC. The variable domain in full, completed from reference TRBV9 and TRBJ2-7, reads DSGVTQTPKHLITATGQRVTLRCSPRSGDLSVYWYQQSLDQGLQFLIQYYNGEERAKGNILERFSAQQFPDLHSELNLSSLELGDSALYFCASSVEQSSYEQYFGPGTRLTVT.

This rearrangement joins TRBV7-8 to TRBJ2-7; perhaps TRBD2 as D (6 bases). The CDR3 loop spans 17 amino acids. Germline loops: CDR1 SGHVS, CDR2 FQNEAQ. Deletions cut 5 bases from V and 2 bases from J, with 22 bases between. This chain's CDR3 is CASSTISDRLVTYEQYF. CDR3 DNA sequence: TGTGCCAGCAGCACAATATCCGATCGACTAGTTACCTACGAGCAGTACTTC.

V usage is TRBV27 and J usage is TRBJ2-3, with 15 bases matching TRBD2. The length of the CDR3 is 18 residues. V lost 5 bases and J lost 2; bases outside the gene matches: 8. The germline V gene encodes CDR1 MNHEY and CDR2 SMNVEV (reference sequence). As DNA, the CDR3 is TGTGCCAGCAGTGCCGGGACTAGCGGGGGGACCAACACAGATACGCAGTATTTT. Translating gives CASSAGTSGGTNTDTQYF.

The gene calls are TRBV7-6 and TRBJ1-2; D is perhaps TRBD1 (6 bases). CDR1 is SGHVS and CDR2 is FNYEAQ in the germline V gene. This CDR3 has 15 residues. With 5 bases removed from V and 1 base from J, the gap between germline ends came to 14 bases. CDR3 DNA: TGTGCCAGCAGCAACCGGGACACAAATAACTATGGCTACACCTTC. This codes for CASSNRDTNNYGYTF.

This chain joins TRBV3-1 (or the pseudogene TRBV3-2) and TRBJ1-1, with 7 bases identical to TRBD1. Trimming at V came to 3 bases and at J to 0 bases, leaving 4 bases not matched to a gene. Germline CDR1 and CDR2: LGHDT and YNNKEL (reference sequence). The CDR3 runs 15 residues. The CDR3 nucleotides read TGTGCCAGCAGCCAGTTTCAGGGGGTGAACACTGAAGCTTTCTTT. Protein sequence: CASSQFQGVNTEAFF.